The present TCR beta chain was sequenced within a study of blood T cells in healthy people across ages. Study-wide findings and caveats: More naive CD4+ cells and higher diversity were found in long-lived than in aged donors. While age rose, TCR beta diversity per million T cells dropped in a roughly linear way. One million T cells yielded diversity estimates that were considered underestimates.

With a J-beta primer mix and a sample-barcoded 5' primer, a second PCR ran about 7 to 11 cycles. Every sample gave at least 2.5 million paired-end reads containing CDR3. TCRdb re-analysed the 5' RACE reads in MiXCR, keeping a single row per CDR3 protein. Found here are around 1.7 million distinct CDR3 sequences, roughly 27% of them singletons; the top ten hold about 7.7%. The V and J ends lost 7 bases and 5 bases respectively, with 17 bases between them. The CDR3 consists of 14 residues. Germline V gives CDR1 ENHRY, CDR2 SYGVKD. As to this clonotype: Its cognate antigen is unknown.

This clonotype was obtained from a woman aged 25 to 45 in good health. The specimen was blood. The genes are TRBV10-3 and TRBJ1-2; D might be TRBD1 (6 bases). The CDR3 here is CAITPGTQSYGYTF. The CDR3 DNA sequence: TGTGCCATCACCCCAGGGACACAAAGTTATGGCTACACCTTC.